Listed below are T cell receptor beta chains from one sample, sequenced in a study of siplizumab effects on memory and regulatory T cells. The repertoire was sequenced with immunoSEQ multiplex PCR; TCRdb's copy has only in-frame clones and lacks some. The sample carries more than 95,000 clones, about 94% recorded once. The sample taken for sequencing was Tregs sorted from blood. All receptors come from a human donor in good health. CDR3s include the opening cysteine and the closing phenylalanine or tryptophan. The D gene is left open where the match is weak. The listing skips clone size in some rows; elsewhere it reads once, few, many or a size class.

clone size: .
J gene: TRBJ1-4
D gene: .
CDR3 length: 15
V gene: TRBV4-3
CDR3 protein: CASSQDTDRDEKLFF
CDR3 DNA: TGCGCCAGCAGCCAAGATACTGATAGGGATGAAAAACTGTTTTTT

clone size: .
J gene: TRBJ1-5
D gene: .
CDR3 length: 14
V gene: TRBV19
CDR3 protein: CASRHGEGWQPQHF
CDR3 DNA: TGTGCCAGTAGACACGGGGAGGGATGGCAGCCCCAGCATTTT

clone size: medium-sized
J gene: TRBJ2-3
D gene: .
CDR3 length: 13
V gene: TRBV7-3
CDR3 protein: CASSLRISDTQYF
CDR3 DNA: TGTGCCAGCAGCTTACGCATCTCAGATACGCAGTATTTT

clone size: .
J gene: TRBJ2-2
D gene: TRBD1
CDR3 length: 17
V gene: TRBV5-1
CDR3 protein: CASSLKLTGQGYGELFF
CDR3 DNA: TGCGCCAGCAGCTTGAAACTGACAGGGCAGGGGTACGGGGAGCTGTTTTTT

clone size: .
J gene: TRBJ1-2
D gene: .
CDR3 length: 19
V gene: TRBV4-1
CDR3 protein: CASSQEGNVGRAEGYGYTF
CDR3 DNA: TGCGCCAGCAGCCAAGAGGGGAACGTCGGCAGGGCAGAAGGGTATGGCTACACCTTC

clone size: .
J gene: TRBJ2-3
D gene: .
CDR3 length: 13
V gene: TRBV30
CDR3 protein: CAWSTSYTDTQYF
CDR3 DNA: TGTGCCTGGAGTACCTCATACACAGATACGCAGTATTTT

clone size: .
J gene: TRBJ2-1
D gene: .
CDR3 length: 15
V gene: TRBV11-2
CDR3 protein: CASSLRVRPFDEQFF
CDR3 DNA: TGTGCCAGCAGCTTACGGGTTAGGCCGTTCGATGAGCAGTTCTTC

clone size: .
J gene: TRBJ2-7
D gene: TRBD2
CDR3 length: 15
V gene: TRBV7-8
CDR3 protein: CASSLSGLAGREQYF
CDR3 DNA: TGTGCCAGCAGCTTAAGTGGACTAGCGGGCCGTGAGCAGTACTTC

clone size: .
J gene: TRBJ2-1
D gene: TRBD2
CDR3 length: 15
V gene: TRBV7-2
CDR3 protein: CASSLLAGGYNEQFF
CDR3 DNA: TGTGCCAGCAGCTTATTAGCGGGAGGGTACAATGAGCAGTTCTTC

clone size: .
J gene: TRBJ1-3
D gene: .
CDR3 length: 13
V gene: TRBV2
CDR3 protein: CARVESSGNTIYF
CDR3 DNA: TGTGCCAGGGTGGAAAGCTCTGGAAACACCATATATTTT

clone size: .
J gene: TRBJ1-2
D gene: .
CDR3 length: 14
V gene: TRBV6-6
CDR3 protein: CASRTGRGGYGYTF
CDR3 DNA: TGTGCCAGCAGGACGGGACGAGGCGGCTATGGCTACACCTTC

clone size: .
J gene: TRBJ1-1
D gene: TRBD1
CDR3 length: 12
V gene: TRBV5-1
CDR3 protein: CASSSLDGTGVF
CDR3 DNA: TGCGCCAGCAGCTCCTTGGATGGGACAGGGGTCTTT

clone size: .
J gene: TRBJ2-3
D gene: .
CDR3 length: 14
V gene: TRBV15
CDR3 protein: CATSRDSPLDTQYF
CDR3 DNA: TGTGCCACCAGCAGAGATTCCCCCCTCGATACGCAGTATTTT

clone size: .
J gene: TRBJ2-3
D gene: .
CDR3 length: 18
V gene: TRBV7-5
CDR3 protein: CARTMSGAGDFRTDTQYF
CDR3 DNA: TGTGCCAGAACCATGAGCGGGGCGGGCGATTTCCGCACAGATACGCAGTATTTT

clone size: .
J gene: TRBJ2-2
D gene: TRBD2
CDR3 length: 17
V gene: TRBV7-9
CDR3 protein: CASRKYMSSGKTGELFF
CDR3 DNA: TGTGCCAGCAGGAAGTATATGTCTAGCGGGAAGACCGGGGAGCTGTTTTTT

clone size: .
J gene: TRBJ2-3
D gene: .
CDR3 length: 11
V gene: TRBV7-9
CDR3 protein: CASSPEATQYF
CDR3 DNA: TGTGCCAGCAGCCCCGAGGCGACGCAGTATTTT

clone size: .
J gene: TRBJ1-6
D gene: .
CDR3 length: 14
V gene: TRBV7-8
CDR3 protein: CASSSTGDNSPLHF
CDR3 DNA: TGTGCCAGCAGCTCGACAGGAGATAATTCACCCCTCCACTTT

clone size: .
J gene: TRBJ1-1
D gene: TRBD1
CDR3 length: 13
V gene: TRBV5-1
CDR3 protein: CASSPGQGALAFF
CDR3 DNA: TGCGCCAGCAGCCCGGGACAGGGGGCCTTGGCTTTCTTT

clone size: .
J gene: TRBJ1-5
D gene: .
CDR3 length: 16
V gene: TRBV6-1
CDR3 protein: CASSEVSGGRAGPQHF
CDR3 DNA: TGTGCCAGCAGTGAAGTCTCTGGCGGTCGGGCAGGGCCCCAGCATTTT

clone size: .
J gene: TRBJ2-1
D gene: .
CDR3 length: 14
V gene: TRBV19
CDR3 protein: CASSIVPESNEQFF
CDR3 DNA: TGTGCCAGTAGTATAGTCCCTGAAAGCAATGAGCAGTTCTTC

clone size: .
J gene: TRBJ2-7
D gene: TRBD2
CDR3 length: 16
V gene: TRBV7-9
CDR3 protein: CASSREGLAGVSEQYF
CDR3 DNA: TGTGCCAGCAGTAGGGAGGGACTAGCGGGAGTGAGCGAGCAGTACTTC

clone size: .
J gene: TRBJ2-7
D gene: TRBD2
CDR3 length: 15
V gene: TRBV29-1
CDR3 protein: CSVEDLVAGVYEQYF
CDR3 DNA: TGCAGCGTTGAAGATCTGGTAGCGGGAGTCTACGAGCAGTACTTC

clone size: .
J gene: TRBJ2-7
D gene: .
CDR3 length: 13
V gene: TRBV14
CDR3 protein: CASSRRGSGEQYF
CDR3 DNA: TGTGCCAGCAGCCGAAGGGGTAGCGGAGAGCAGTACTTC

clone size: .
J gene: TRBJ1-1
D gene: .
CDR3 length: 14
V gene: TRBV29-1
CDR3 protein: CSVEPPSRNTEAFF
CDR3 DNA: TGCAGCGTTGAACCGCCGAGTAGAAACACTGAAGCTTTCTTT

clone size: few
J gene: TRBJ1-1
D gene: .
CDR3 length: 8
V gene: TRBV30
CDR3 protein: CAGSGAFF
CDR3 DNA: TGTGCCGGGAGCGGGGCTTTCTTT

clone size: .
J gene: TRBJ1-2
D gene: .
CDR3 length: 15
V gene: TRBV10-3
CDR3 protein: CAISESIQTIYGYTF
CDR3 DNA: TGTGCCATCAGTGAATCTATACAGACGATCTATGGCTACACCTTC

clone size: .
J gene: TRBJ2-5
D gene: .
CDR3 length: 12
V gene: TRBV18
CDR3 protein: CASSLLPETQYF
CDR3 DNA: TGTGCCAGCTCACTGCTACCGGAGACCCAGTACTTC

clone size: .
J gene: TRBJ2-5
D gene: .
CDR3 length: 12
V gene: TRBV7-2
CDR3 protein: CASSLVGETQYF
CDR3 DNA: TGTGCCAGCAGCTTAGTAGGCGAGACCCAGTACTTC

clone size: .
J gene: TRBJ2-2
D gene: .
CDR3 length: 13
V gene: TRBV7-3
CDR3 protein: CASSPQNTGELFF
CDR3 DNA: TGTGCCAGCAGCCCCCAAAACACCGGGGAGCTGTTTTTT

clone size: .
J gene: TRBJ2-5
D gene: TRBD2
CDR3 length: 15
V gene: TRBV10-2
CDR3 protein: CASSDLAGRKETQYF
CDR3 DNA: TGCGCCAGCAGTGACTTAGCGGGTAGGAAAGAGACCCAGTACTTC

clone size: .
J gene: TRBJ2-4
D gene: TRBD2
CDR3 length: 17
V gene: TRBV11-2
CDR3 protein: CASSSPLSGGDGNIQYF
CDR3 DNA: TGTGCCAGCAGCTCCCCCCTAAGCGGGGGGGACGGAAACATTCAGTACTTC

clone size: .
J gene: TRBJ2-7
D gene: .
CDR3 length: 11
V gene: TRBV20-1
CDR3 protein: CSAKNAYEQYF
CDR3 DNA: TGCAGTGCTAAGAATGCCTACGAGCAGTACTTC

clone size: .
J gene: TRBJ2-3
D gene: .
CDR3 length: 14
V gene: TRBV7-9
CDR3 protein: CASSLEGRTDTQYF
CDR3 DNA: TGTGCCAGCAGCTTAGAGGGGCGAACAGATACGCAGTATTTT

clone size: .
J gene: TRBJ2-2
D gene: TRBD2
CDR3 length: 17
V gene: TRBV9
CDR3 protein: CASSSTSAGKNTGELFF
CDR3 DNA: TGTGCCAGCAGCTCAACCTCAGCGGGAAAAAACACCGGGGAGCTGTTTTTT

clone size: .
J gene: TRBJ2-7
D gene: .
CDR3 length: 12
V gene: TRBV18
CDR3 protein: CASSPRSYEQYF
CDR3 DNA: TGTGCCAGCTCACCCAGATCCTACGAGCAGTACTTC

clone size: .
J gene: TRBJ2-5
D gene: .
CDR3 length: 13
V gene: TRBV5-1
CDR3 protein: CASSPGPEGTQYF
CDR3 DNA: TGCGCCAGCAGCCCGGGACCAGAGGGGACCCAGTACTTC

clone size: .
J gene: TRBJ2-6
D gene: .
CDR3 length: 18
V gene: TRBV10-3
CDR3 protein: CAISVGTIASSGANVLTF
CDR3 DNA: TGTGCCATCAGTGTTGGGACCATCGCCTCCTCTGGGGCCAACGTCCTGACTTTC

clone size: .
J gene: TRBJ2-2
D gene: .
CDR3 length: 15
V gene: TRBV25-1
CDR3 protein: CASSESSLNTGELFF
CDR3 DNA: TGTGCCAGCAGTGAGTCAAGTTTGAACACCGGGGAGCTGTTTTTT

clone size: .
J gene: TRBJ2-3
D gene: .
CDR3 length: 13
V gene: TRBV7-9
CDR3 protein: CATSRDTTDTQYF
CDR3 DNA: TGTGCCACATCGCGGGACACCACAGATACGCAGTATTTT

clone size: .
J gene: TRBJ2-7
D gene: .
CDR3 length: 14
V gene: TRBV19
CDR3 protein: CASSRGGQFYEQYF
CDR3 DNA: TGTGCCAGTAGTCGGGGGGGACAGTTCTACGAGCAGTACTTC

clone size: .
J gene: TRBJ1-2
D gene: .
CDR3 length: 14
V gene: TRBV6-5
CDR3 protein: CASSSGPPLSGYTF
CDR3 DNA: TGTGCCAGCAGTTCAGGTCCTCCCTTATCTGGCTACACCTTC

clone size: .
J gene: TRBJ1-3
D gene: .
CDR3 length: 14
V gene: TRBV5-1
CDR3 protein: CASSMDSSGNTIYF
CDR3 DNA: TGCGCCAGCAGCATGGACAGCTCTGGAAACACCATATATTTT

clone size: .
J gene: TRBJ2-1
D gene: .
CDR3 length: 15
V gene: TRBV6-1
CDR3 protein: CASSGQLPHGGEQFF
CDR3 DNA: TGTGCCAGCAGTGGCCAGCTACCCCACGGAGGTGAGCAGTTCTTC

clone size: .
J gene: TRBJ1-5
D gene: .
CDR3 length: 15
V gene: TRBV6-6
CDR3 protein: CASIDWAGGNQPQHF
CDR3 DNA: TGTGCCAGCATCGACTGGGCAGGAGGAAATCAGCCCCAGCATTTT

clone size: few
J gene: TRBJ2-1
D gene: TRBD2
CDR3 length: 16
V gene: TRBV4-2
CDR3 protein: CASSQDPSGRANEQFF
CDR3 DNA: TGTGCCAGCAGCCAAGATCCCAGCGGGAGGGCCAATGAGCAGTTCTTC

clone size: .
J gene: TRBJ2-6
D gene: .
CDR3 length: 13
V gene: TRBV25-1
CDR3 protein: CASSEPGANVLTF
CDR3 DNA: TGTGCCAGCAGTGAGCCTGGGGCCAACGTCCTGACTTTC

clone size: .
J gene: TRBJ2-1
D gene: .
CDR3 length: 14
V gene: TRBV7-9
CDR3 protein: CASSKLVTYNEQFF
CDR3 DNA: TGTGCCAGCAGCAAACTCGTCACCTACAATGAGCAGTTCTTC

clone size: .
J gene: TRBJ1-1
D gene: TRBD1
CDR3 length: 17
V gene: TRBV11-3
CDR3 protein: CASSPRDRGGVKTEAFF
CDR3 DNA: TGTGCCAGCAGCCCAAGGGACAGGGGAGGGGTCAAAACTGAAGCTTTCTTT

clone size: .
J gene: TRBJ2-6
D gene: .
CDR3 length: 15
V gene: TRBV7-2
CDR3 protein: CASSGGPGSIVVLTF
CDR3 DNA: TGTGCCAGCAGCGGGGGTCCCGGGTCTATCGTCGTCCTGACTTTC

clone size: .
J gene: TRBJ1-2
D gene: TRBD1
CDR3 length: 11
V gene: TRBV29-1
CDR3 protein: CSVATGYGYTF
CDR3 DNA: TGCAGCGTTGCGACAGGGTATGGCTACACCTTC

clone size: .
J gene: TRBJ2-5
D gene: TRBD2
CDR3 length: 14
V gene: TRBV7-9
CDR3 protein: CASSLSGSLETQYF
CDR3 DNA: TGTGCCAGCAGCTTGAGCGGGAGCCTGGAGACCCAGTACTTC

clone size: .
J gene: TRBJ1-1
D gene: TRBD1
CDR3 length: 12
V gene: TRBV10-3
CDR3 protein: CAISEQGAEAFF
CDR3 DNA: TGTGCCATCAGTGAGCAGGGGGCTGAAGCTTTCTTT

clone size: .
J gene: TRBJ2-7
D gene: .
CDR3 length: 13
V gene: TRBV5-1
CDR3 protein: CASSLGGDYEQYF
CDR3 DNA: TGCGCCAGCAGCTTGGGGGGCGACTACGAGCAGTACTTC

clone size: .
J gene: TRBJ1-2
D gene: .
CDR3 length: 15
V gene: TRBV6-1
CDR3 protein: CASVLRARVNYGYTF
CDR3 DNA: TGTGCCAGCGTTCTAAGGGCCCGGGTAAACTATGGCTACACCTTC

clone size: once
J gene: TRBJ1-5
D gene: .
CDR3 length: 12
V gene: TRBV6-6
CDR3 protein: CASSQADQPQHF
CDR3 DNA: TGTGCCAGCAGTCAGGCGGATCAGCCCCAGCATTTT

clone size: .
J gene: TRBJ1-2
D gene: .
CDR3 length: 12
V gene: TRBV29-1
CDR3 protein: CSVSPSNYGYTF
CDR3 DNA: TGCAGCGTTAGTCCTAGTAACTATGGCTACACCTTC

clone size: .
J gene: TRBJ2-7
D gene: .
CDR3 length: 19
V gene: TRBV28
CDR3 protein: CASSLYTHYRPADAYEQYF
CDR3 DNA: TGTGCCAGCAGTTTATACACCCACTATAGGCCGGCGGACGCCTACGAGCAGTACTTC

clone size: .
J gene: TRBJ1-6
D gene: TRBD1
CDR3 length: 13
V gene: TRBV19
CDR3 protein: CASSGTGGTPLHF
CDR3 DNA: TGTGCCAGTAGCGGGACAGGGGGGACACCCCTCCACTTT

clone size: .
J gene: TRBJ2-3
D gene: TRBD1
CDR3 length: 14
V gene: TRBV23-1
CDR3 protein: CAAQDRVFTDTQYF
CDR3 DNA: TGCGCCGCCCAGGACAGGGTGTTTACAGATACGCAGTATTTT

clone size: once
J gene: TRBJ1-1
D gene: TRBD1
CDR3 length: 12
V gene: TRBV6-5
CDR3 protein: CASSFGTGVAFF
CDR3 DNA: TGTGCCAGCAGTTTCGGAACAGGGGTAGCTTTCTTT